The 26 T cell receptor beta chains below were found in one sample sequenced in a study of shared clonotypes between healthy human individuals. CD45RO-negative, CCR7-positively selected cells formed the naive CD8 fraction, excluding terminally differentiated effector memory CD45RA+ cells. Sequencing was performed with immunoSEQ multiplex PCR; in TCRdb, only in-frame clones are kept and a portion is missing. The sample gives millions of clones, more than 85% of which show up once; around 1.7% is in the top ten. Material: naive CD8+ T cells from PBMCs. These TCRs come from a man in his late teens or twenties in good health. Some clones in this sample may be carry-over from other donors' samples.

The chain employs TRBV6-5 and TRBJ1-2; D possibly corresponds to TRBD1 (6 bases). The V end lost 0 bases, the J end lost 6 bases, and 14 bases lay between the germline ends. Germline V gives CDR1 MNHEY, CDR2 SVGAGI. The CDR3 length is 15 residues. The CDR3 spells CASSYSGPGVDGYTF. DNA of the CDR3: TGTGCCAGCAGTTACTCAGGTCCAGGGGTGGATGGCTACACCTTC.

Concerning this clone: This sample also contains other DNA sequences that code for the same CDR3. J is TRBJ2-6 and V is TRBV9; D unresolved. With 5 bases removed from V and 1 base from J, the gap between germline ends came to 4 bases. The CDR3 loop spans 13 amino acids. Per the germline V gene, CDR1 is SGDLS and CDR2 is YYNGEE. The CDR3 sequence: CASRGSGANVLTF. The CDR3 DNA sequence: TGTGCCAGCAGGGGGTCTGGGGCCAACGTCCTGACTTTC. The whole variable domain, filled in from reference TRBV9 and TRBJ2-6, reads DSGVTQTPKHLITATGQRVTLRCSPRSGDLSVYWYQQSLDQGLQFLIQYYNGEERAKGNILERFSAQQFPDLHSELNLSSLELGDSALYFCASRGSGANVLTFGAGSRLTVL.

The chain has TRBV28 and TRBJ1-5; D gene ambiguous. In germline, CDR1 is MDHEN, CDR2 SYDVKM. V lost 3 bases, J lost 1 base, and 10 bases lay in between. This CDR3 has 15 amino acids. CDR3 bases: TGTGCCAGCAGTTTCCCCGCTCGAAGCAATCAGCCCCAGCATTTT. Translation: CASSFPARSNQPQHF.

This clone has a handful of counts. This chain joins TRBV9 and TRBJ2-2; D gene uncertain. V lost 5 bases and J 0 bases, leaving 5 bases between the germline ends. The CDR3 covers 13 residues. Germline V gene sequence: CDR1 SGDLS, CDR2 YYNGEE. For the CDR3, the DNA is TGTGCCAGCAGAGCGTCGAACACCGGGGAGCTGTTTTTT. Residues: CASRASNTGELFF.

This chain connects TRBV5-8 to TRBJ1-1; TRBD1 is a possible D gene (5 bases). Trimming removed 2 bases from V and 1 base from J, with 6 bases in between. This CDR3 region has 13 residues. Per the germline V gene, CDR1 is SGHTS and CDR2 is YDEGEE. The CDR3 here is CASSFTGNTEAFF. CDR3 DNA sequence: TGTGCCAGCAGCTTTACAGGGAACACTGAAGCTTTCTTT.

This chain links TRBV10-3 with TRBJ1-1; no clear D. The CDR3 totals 14 residues. V was cut by 3 bases and J by 4 bases, with 12 bases left in between. Germline CDR1 ENHRY, CDR2 SYGVKD. CDR3 in DNA: TGTGCCATCAGTGAAGATGGAGGCCTCACTGAAGCTTTCTTT. It yields the protein CAISEDGGLTEAFF.

This clone has only one observation. This chain uses TRBV29-1 with TRBJ1-4; D is undetermined. CDR3 size: 12 residues. Germline V lookup: CDR1 SQVTM, CDR2 ANQGSEA. The V and J ends lost 5 bases and 3 bases respectively, with 7 bases between them. The CDR3 coding sequence is TGCAGCGTTCTCCAAGCTAATGAAAAACTGTTTTTT. It encodes CSVLQANEKLFF. Looking up the rest from reference TRBV29-1 and TRBJ1-4 gives the full variable domain: SAVISQKPSRDICQRGTSLTIQCQVDSQVTMMFWYRQQPGQSLTLIATANQGSEATYESGFVIDKFPISRPNLTFSTLTVSNMSPEDSSIYLCSVLQANEKLFFGSGTQLSVL.

This clone has only one observation. The V and J genes are TRBV7-8 and TRBJ1-1, with D uncertain. The CDR3 length is 14 residues. Germline CDR1 reads SGHVS; CDR2 reads FQNEAQ. The V end was cut by 2 bases, the J end by 5 bases, with 12 bases between. CDR3: CASSLPEGQTEAFF. For the CDR3, the DNA is TGTGCCAGCAGCTTACCCGAAGGCCAAACTGAAGCTTTCTTT.

The rearrangement links TRBV7-9 to TRBJ2-7, with 14 bases fitting TRBD2. Germline V gene lookup returns CDR1 SEHNR and CDR2 FQNEAQ (reference sequence). V was clipped by 5 bases and J by 3 bases; unmatched bases: 12. CDR3 length: 18 residues. CDR3 nucleotide sequence: TGTGCCAGCAGCATGGGACTAGCGGGGGACTATGTCATCTACGAGCAGTACTTC. Residues: CASSMGLAGDYVIYEQYF.

This chain connects TRBV5-4 to TRBJ1-2, with D unresolved. Trimming pared 1 base from V and 7 bases from J, leaving 5 bases between. The CDR3 is 11 amino acids. Germline lookup yields CDR1 SGHNT and CDR2 YYREEE (reference sequence). CDR3 DNA: TGTGCCAGCAGCTTGTCGCTTGGCTACACCTTC. Translated, it gives CASSLSLGYTF.

Worth noting for this clone: Other DNA variants within this sample encode the same CDR3. The rearrangement joins TRBV9 to TRBJ2-7; 7 nucleotides match TRBD2. Germline values: CDR1 SGDLS, CDR2 YYNGEE. With V trimmed by 2 bases and J by 0 bases, 5 bases remained unmatched. This CDR3 is built from 15 residues. The CDR3 spells CASSVGGVSSYEQYF. CDR3 DNA sequence: TGTGCCAGCAGCGTGGGAGGGGTAAGCTCCTACGAGCAGTACTTC.

In DNA, the CDR3 is TGTGCCACCAGCGGATCGACAGGCTCCTACGAGCAGTACTTC. As protein: CATSGSTGSYEQYF. The chain links TRBV15 to TRBJ2-7; D possibly corresponds to TRBD1 (6 bases). V was clipped by 5 bases and J by 0 bases, with 11 bases between them. CDR3 length equals 14 residues. Germline V gene lookup returns CDR1 LNHNV and CDR2 YYDKDF (reference sequence).

As DNA, the CDR3 is TGTGCCAGCAGCTCACGACTAGCGGGAGGATTTGGCGAGCAGTACTTC. This encodes CASSSRLAGGFGEQYF. This chain uses TRBV11-2 with TRBJ2-7; 13 bases are shared with TRBD2. V lost 4 bases and J lost 6; bases outside the gene matches: 9. The CDR3 runs to 16 residues. Germline V lookup: CDR1 SGHAT, CDR2 FQNNGV. The full variable domain, in which reference TRBV11-2 and TRBJ2-7 provide the parts outside the CDR3, is EAGVAQSPRYKIIEKRQSVAFWCNPISGHATLYWYQQILGQGPKLLIQFQNNGVVDDSQLPKDRFSAERLKGVDSTLKIQPAKLEDSAVYLCASSSRLAGGFGEQYFGPGTRLTVT.

The chain employs TRBV2 and TRBJ2-7, with 7 nucleotides matching TRBD1. From germline, CDR1 is SNHLY and CDR2 FYNNEI. The CDR3 runs to 11 residues. Trimming removed 11 bases from V and 6 bases from J; junction bases left unmatched: 7. The CDR3 DNA sequence: TGTGCCGTGGAGAGACAGGGCGAGCAGTACTTC. This sequence encodes CAVERQGEQYF.

This clone was seen just once. V gene TRBV11-2 combines with J gene TRBJ2-1; D remains ambiguous. This CDR3 is 16 amino acids long. Trimming cost V 2 bases and J 3 bases, with 14 bases left between them. Germline loops: CDR1 SGHAT, CDR2 FQNNGV. The CDR3 spells CASSLLGPAFYNEQFF. CDR3 coding DNA: TGTGCCAGCAGCTTACTTGGTCCAGCCTTCTACAATGAGCAGTTCTTC.

This chain connects TRBV10-3 to TRBJ2-7; the D gene is possibly TRBD2 (5 bases). This CDR3 is built from 10 residues. V lost 8 bases and J lost 4, with 6 bases in between. Germline V gene sequence: CDR1 ENHRY, CDR2 SYGVKD. The CDR3, as DNA: TGTGCCATCGGGGAGTACGAGCAGTACTTC. Encoded protein: CAIGEYEQYF.

The chain carries TRBV28 and TRBJ1-2; 9 bases map to TRBD1. The length of the CDR3 is 16 residues. The germline V gene encodes CDR1 MDHEN and CDR2 SYDVKM. V lost 0 bases to trimming and J lost 4 bases; unmatched junction nucleotides: 6. The CDR3, as DNA: TGTGCCAGCAGTTTATGGGGTAGGGGACAGGGCTATGGCTACACCTTC. It translates to CASSLWGRGQGYGYTF.

V gene TRBV6-6 combines with J gene TRBJ2-7; 9 bases map to TRBD1. V was clipped by 6 bases and J by 4 bases; unmatched bases: 7. CDR1 MNHNY and CDR2 SVGAGI come from the germline V gene (reference sequence). CDR3 length: 14 amino acids. CDR3 DNA sequence: TGTGCCAGCAGCGTGGGACAGGGAATATACGAGCAGTACTTC. As protein: CASSVGQGIYEQYF.

CDR3 bases: TGTGCCACCAGCAATATAGCCAAAAACATTCAGTACTTC. Its translation is CATSNIAKNIQYF. The rearrangement joins TRBV15 to TRBJ2-4; D gene ambiguous. This CDR3 region has 13 residues. From germline, CDR1 is LNHNV and CDR2 YYDKDF (reference sequence). Trimming took 4 bases from V and 0 from J, leaving 4 bases between them.

The chain has TRBV6-6 and TRBJ2-1; D remains unclear. The CDR3 has 15 residues. Germline V gene data show CDR1 as MNHNY and CDR2 as SVGAGI (reference sequence). V lost 2 bases and J lost 6, with 14 bases in between. In nucleotides, the CDR3 is TGTGCCAGCAGTTACCCCTTTGAGATCATCAATGAGCAGTTCTTC. Translation: CASSYPFEIINEQFF.

The rearrangement links TRBV6-5 to TRBJ1-3; TRBD1 might be the D (6 bases). Between the trimmed V and J ends, which lost 6 bases and 0 bases, there was a span of 12 bases. This CDR3 region has 15 residues. Germline CDR1 and CDR2: MNHEY and SVGAGI. The CDR3 DNA follows: TGTGCCAGCAGCCCAGACAGGATCTCTGGAAACACCATATATTTT. Translating gives CASSPDRISGNTIYF.

V and J are TRBV9 and TRBJ2-3, with D perhaps matching TRBD1 or TRBD2 (6 bases each). There are 17 residues in the CDR3. Germline V gene sequence: CDR1 SGDLS, CDR2 YYNGEE. V was cut by 4 bases and J by 6 bases, with 24 bases left in between. CDR3 amino acids: CASSPRWVGGPSDTQYF. For the CDR3, the DNA is TGTGCCAGCAGCCCGAGATGGGTCGGGGGCCCTTCGGATACGCAGTATTTT.

J is TRBJ2-7 and V is TRBV7-2, with D perhaps TRBD1 (7 bases). The CDR3 is made up of 15 amino acids. V was pared by 3 bases and J by 2 bases, with 14 bases between. Germline loops: CDR1 SGHTA, CDR2 FQGNSA. This CDR3 reads CASSFGRGETYEQYF. CDR3 nucleotide sequence: TGTGCCAGCAGCTTTGGCAGGGGGGAGACCTACGAGCAGTACTTC.

The DNA for the CDR3 is TGTGCCAGCCCTCCGGATCCTAGCGGGATGAACACCGGGGAGCTGTTTTTT. Encoded protein: CASPPDPSGMNTGELFF. The J gene is TRBJ2-2, the V gene TRBV18; TRBD2 matches at 9 bases. The CDR3 loop spans 17 amino acids. V dropped 8 bases and J dropped 1; count of bases not matched to a gene: 11. Per the germline V gene, CDR1 is KGHSH and CDR2 is LQKENI.

This chain connects TRBV7-2 to TRBJ2-2; D possibly matches TRBD1 or TRBD2 (5 bases each). CDR1 and CDR2 (germline): SGHTA, FQGNSA. There are 17 residues in the CDR3. DNA for the CDR3: TGTGCGAGCGACCAAAGAAGAGGGGTCATGAACACCGGGGAGCTGTTTTTT. This encodes CASDQRRGVMNTGELFF.

The chain links TRBV5-1 to TRBJ2-4, with 7 bases matching TRBD2. CDR1 is SGHRS, CDR2 YFSETQ, per germline. V dropped 7 bases and J dropped 9; count of bases not matched to a gene: 7. This CDR3 is built from 12 residues. CDR3 nucleotides: TGCGCCAGCCGGAGCGGGGAATCCATTCAGTACTTC. Translated, it gives CASRSGESIQYF.